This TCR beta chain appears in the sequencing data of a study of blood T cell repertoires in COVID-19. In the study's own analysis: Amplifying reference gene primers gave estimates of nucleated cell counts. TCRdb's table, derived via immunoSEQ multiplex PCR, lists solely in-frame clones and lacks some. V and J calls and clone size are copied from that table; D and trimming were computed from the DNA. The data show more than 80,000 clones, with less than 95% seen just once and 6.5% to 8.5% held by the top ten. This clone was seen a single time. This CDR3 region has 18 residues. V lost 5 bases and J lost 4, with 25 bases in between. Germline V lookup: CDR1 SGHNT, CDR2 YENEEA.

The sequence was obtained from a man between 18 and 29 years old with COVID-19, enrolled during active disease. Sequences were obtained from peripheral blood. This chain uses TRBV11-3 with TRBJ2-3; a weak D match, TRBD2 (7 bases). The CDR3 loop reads CASSLGAREAPKADTQYF. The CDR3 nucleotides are TGTGCCAGCAGCCTGGGGGCCCGGGAGGCGCCAAAAGCAGATACGCAGTATTTT.